This T cell receptor (beta chain) was sequenced during a study of blood T cells in healthy people across ages. No fewer than 6 million PBMCs went into each sample. Then a second PCR, running roughly 6 to 12 cycles, was carried out with a sample-barcoded 5' primer and a J-beta primer mix. Each CDR3 protein is one row after TCRdb ran MiXCR on the 5' RACE reads. The data contain over a million distinct CDR3 sequences, approximately 26% of them seen just once; the ten biggest clones take up around 0.7%. This CDR3 spans 16 amino acids. The V and J ends lost 4 bases and 2 bases respectively, with 17 bases between them. CDR1 is ENHRY, CDR2 SYGVKD, per germline. This clonotype was seen only a few times. The sample was also reused in another study, on T cells of mothers and their children. Per that paper: The TCR beta CDR3 read count exceeded 8 million for each mother and was several million for each child. Unrelated mother-child pairs always had slightly, but never significantly, lower normalized overlap than related pairs.

This chain joins TRBV10-3 and TRBJ2-5; tentative D call: TRBD1 (6 bases). Sequenced material: blood. This TCR was recovered from a girl aged 2 to 10 in good health. This CDR3 is CAISGPGNRDQETQYF. CDR3 nucleotides: TGTGCCATCAGTGGGCCCGGTAACAGGGATCAAGAGACCCAGTACTTC.